Below, 16 T cell receptor beta chains from the same sample are listed, as sequenced in a study of blood T cell repertoires in COVID-19. Using immunoSEQ multiplex PCR, the repertoire was profiled, and TCRdb retains in-frame clones only, with some absent. The profile shows more than 200,000 clones, about 84% of them singletons. The sequenced material came from PBMCs or T cells enriched from blood (not recorded which). The receptors stem from a man under 40 with acute COVID-19.

The V and J genes are TRBV7-3 and TRBJ1-5; 8 positions agree with TRBD1. Per germline, CDR1 SGHTA and CDR2 FQGTGA. Losses at the gene ends were 5 bases for V and 7 bases for J; bases not matched to a gene: 22. CDR3 length: 19 residues. The DNA for the CDR3 is TGTGCCAGCAGCCGTGATAGACGGACAGGGTGCCCCACTCGGCAGCCCCAGCATTTT. It encodes CASSRDRRTGCPTRQPQHF.

This rearrangement joins TRBV18 to TRBJ2-3; D may be TRBD1 (6 bases). Germline V gene data show CDR1 as KGHSH and CDR2 as LQKENI. This CDR3 region has 15 residues. V was cut by 6 bases and J by 0 bases, with 13 bases left in between. CDR3 amino acids: CASSPDSTSTDTQYF. The CDR3 DNA reads TGTGCCAGCTCTCCGGACAGTACTAGCACAGATACGCAGTATTTT.

CDR3 sequence: CASRSSGGALETQYF. DNA for the CDR3: TGTGCCAGCAGATCCAGCGGGGGGGCTTTAGAGACCCAGTACTTC. The chain couples TRBV28 to TRBJ2-5; 10 positions agree with TRBD2. Per the germline V gene, CDR1 is MDHEN and CDR2 is SYDVKM. With V trimmed by 6 bases and J by 4 bases, 8 bases remained unmatched. The CDR3 runs 15 residues.

The rearrangement links TRBV19 to TRBJ1-1; D might be TRBD1 (5 bases). CDR3 length: 14 amino acids. Trimming removed 7 bases at V and 4 bases at J, with 16 bases between. Germline V gene data show CDR1 as LNHDA and CDR2 as SQIVND (reference sequence). The CDR3 DNA is TGTGCCAGTATAGTTCCGGGGCGGGGCACTGAAGCTTTCTTT. Residues: CASIVPGRGTEAFF.

This clone appeared a single time. The J gene is TRBJ1-1, the V gene TRBV6-5; D may be TRBD1 (5 bases). The CDR3 covers 14 residues. CDR1 MNHEY and CDR2 SVGAGI come from the germline V gene. Trimming shortened V by 5 bases and J by 2 bases, and 12 bases separated the two germline ends. The CDR3 nucleotides are TGTGCCAGCAGTCCGGGACTTTCCAACACTGAAGCTTTCTTT. This sequence encodes CASSPGLSNTEAFF.

CDR3 nucleotides: TGCGCCAGCAGTAGCGACAGGGACCCATACAATGAGCAGTTCTTC. This codes for CASSSDRDPYNEQFF. The chain employs TRBV10-1 and TRBJ2-1; 7 positions match TRBD1. The CDR3 covers 15 residues. CDR1 is WNHNN and CDR2 is SYGVQD in the germline V gene (reference sequence). With 5 bases clipped from V and 4 bases from J, the junction kept 8 bases outside the gene matches.

This chain uses TRBV9 with TRBJ1-3, with 7 positions matching TRBD1. Trimming cost V 0 bases and J 2 bases; bases outside gene matches: 2. The germline V gene has CDR1 SGDLS and CDR2 YYNGEE. The CDR3 runs to 15 residues. This CDR3 is CASSVGGTAGNTIYF. The CDR3 nucleotides read TGTGCCAGCAGCGTAGGAGGGACAGCTGGAAACACCATATATTTT. Based on the CDR3 plus reference TRBV9 and TRBJ1-3, the full variable domain is DSGVTQTPKHLITATGQRVTLRCSPRSGDLSVYWYQQSLDQGLQFLIQYYNGEERAKGNILERFSAQQFPDLHSELNLSSLELGDSALYFCASSVGGTAGNTIYFGEGSWLTVV.

Concerning this clone itself: Distinct nucleotide sequences in the sample also encode this CDR3. The chain links TRBV19 to TRBJ1-1, with D maybe TRBD1 (5 bases). CDR1 is LNHDA, CDR2 SQIVND, per germline (reference sequence). V was pared by 1 base and J by 4 bases, with 7 bases between. The CDR3 length is 13 residues. In DNA form, the CDR3 reads TGTGCCAGTAGTATAGGCGGGGGCACTGAAGCTTTCTTT. It yields the protein CASSIGGGTEAFF.

This clone was detected only a few times. The chain joins TRBV6-2 or TRBV6-3 to TRBJ1-4; D may be TRBD1 (5 bases). CDR1 and CDR2 from the germline V gene are MNHEY and SVGEGT. V was shortened by 5 bases and J by 2 bases, with 18 bases between the two germline ends. The CDR3 has 17 residues. The CDR3 coding sequence is TGTGCCAGCAGTACGGCCCTTCAGGGTCCGACTAATGAAAAACTGTTTTTT. Residues: CASSTALQGPTNEKLFF.

The V gene is TRBV2, the J gene TRBJ1-1; perhaps TRBD1 as D (5 bases). CDR1 SNHLY and CDR2 FYNNEI come from the germline V gene. Trimming left V 4 bases short and J 1 base short, with 13 bases between. The CDR3 contains 15 residues. For the CDR3, the DNA is TGTGCCAGCAGTGTGAGGAGACAGACGAACACTGAAGCTTTCTTT. It encodes CASSVRRQTNTEAFF.

The genes are TRBV7-6 and TRBJ1-5, with a weak D call TRBD1 (6 bases). Between the trimmed V and J ends, which lost 4 bases and 5 bases, there was a span of 9 bases. Germline-derived CDR1 and CDR2 are SGHVS and FNYEAQ. The CDR3 is made up of 13 amino acids. CDR3 nucleotides: TGTGCCAGCAGCTGGAGGACAGATCAGCCCCAGCATTTT. Its translation is CASSWRTDQPQHF.

This clone was recorded a few times. The chain couples TRBV10-2 to TRBJ1-3, with D hard to call. CDR3 size: 14 residues. Trimming left V 10 bases short and J 1 base short, with 14 bases between. Per the germline V gene, CDR1 is WSHSY and CDR2 is SAAADI. The CDR3 region is CATTVRSSGNTIYF. The CDR3 coding sequence is TGCGCCACCACGGTCAGGTCGTCTGGAAACACCATATATTTT.

Turning to this clone: A junction boundary mismatches the germline segment, possibly from a read error. The rearrangement joins TRBV27 to TRBJ1-2; 8 bases fit TRBD1. The CDR3 sequence is 16 residues long. Germline loops: CDR1 MNHEY, CDR2 SMNVEV (reference sequence). This chain's CDR3 is CASSLSPGQANYGYTF. Here the CDR3 DNA reads TGTGCCAGCAGTCTATCCCCGGGACAGGCGAACTATGGCTACACCTTC.

The chain uses TRBV4-1 and TRBJ1-3; 9 bases are a match to TRBD1. Germline V gene data show CDR1 as MGHRA and CDR2 as YSYEKL. Trimming removed 1 base from V and 1 base from J; junction bases left unmatched: 5. The CDR3 covers 17 residues. This CDR3 is CASSQVSDRGSGNTIYF. The CDR3 nucleotides read TGCGCCAGCAGCCAAGTGAGTGACAGGGGGTCTGGAAACACCATATATTTT.

V usage is TRBV5-4 and J usage is TRBJ2-3; 8 nucleotides align to TRBD1. Germline trimming cut 7 bases from V and 2 bases from J; bases unmatched to any gene: 12. CDR1 and CDR2 from the germline V gene are SGHNT and YYREEE (reference sequence). This CDR3 is 16 amino acids long. This CDR3 reads CASSPGRDRNTDTQYF. As DNA, the CDR3 is TGTGCCAGCTCTCCCGGACGGGACAGGAACACAGATACGCAGTATTTT.

The rearrangement joins TRBV28 to TRBJ2-7; D is unclear. Germline CDR1 and CDR2: MDHEN and SYDVKM. V shed 7 bases and J shed 5 bases, with 12 bases lying between them. This CDR3 spans 12 amino acids. The CDR3 DNA reads as TGTGCCAGCACCCGTGTAGCCAACGAGCAGTACTTC. The encoded protein is CASTRVANEQYF.